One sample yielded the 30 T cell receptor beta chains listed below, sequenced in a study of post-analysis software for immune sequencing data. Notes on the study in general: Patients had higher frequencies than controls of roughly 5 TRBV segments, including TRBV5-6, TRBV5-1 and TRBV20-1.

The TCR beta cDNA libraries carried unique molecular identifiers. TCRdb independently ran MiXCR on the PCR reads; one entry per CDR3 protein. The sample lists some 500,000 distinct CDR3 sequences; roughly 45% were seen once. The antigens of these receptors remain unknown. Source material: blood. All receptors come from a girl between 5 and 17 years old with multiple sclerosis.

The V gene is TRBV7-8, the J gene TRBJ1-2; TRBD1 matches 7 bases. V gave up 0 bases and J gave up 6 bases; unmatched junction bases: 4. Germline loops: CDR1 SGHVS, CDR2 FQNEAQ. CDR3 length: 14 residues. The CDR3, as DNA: TGTGCCAGCAGCTTAGCGGGGAGGGGGCATGGCTACACCTTC. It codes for CASSLAGRGHGYTF.

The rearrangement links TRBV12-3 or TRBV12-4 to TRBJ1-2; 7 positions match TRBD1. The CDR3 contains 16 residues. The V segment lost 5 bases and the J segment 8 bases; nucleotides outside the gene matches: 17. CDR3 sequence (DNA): TGTGCCAGCAGTGTAGGGGGACAGCTTATTAAAAAAGGCTACACCTTC. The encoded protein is CASSVGGQLIKKGYTF.

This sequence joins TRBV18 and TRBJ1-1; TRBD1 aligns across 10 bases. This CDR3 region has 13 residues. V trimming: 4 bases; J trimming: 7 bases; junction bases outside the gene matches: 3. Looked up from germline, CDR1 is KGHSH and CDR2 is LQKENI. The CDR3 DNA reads TGTGCCAGCTCACGGGACAGGGGCGTTGAAGCTTTCTTT. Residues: CASSRDRGVEAFF. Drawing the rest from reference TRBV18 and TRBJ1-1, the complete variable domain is NAGVMQNPRHLVRRRGQEARLRCSPMKGHSHVYWYRQLPEEGLKFMVYLQKENIIDESGMPKERFSAEFPKEGPSILRIQQVVRGDSAAYFCASSRDRGVEAFFGQGTRLTVV.

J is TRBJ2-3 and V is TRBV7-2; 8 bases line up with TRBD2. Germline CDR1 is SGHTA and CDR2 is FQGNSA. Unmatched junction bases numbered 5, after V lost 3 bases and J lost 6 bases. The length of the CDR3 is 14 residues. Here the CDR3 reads CASSFGLAVDTQYF. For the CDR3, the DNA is TGTGCCAGCAGCTTCGGACTAGCAGTGGATACGCAGTATTTT.

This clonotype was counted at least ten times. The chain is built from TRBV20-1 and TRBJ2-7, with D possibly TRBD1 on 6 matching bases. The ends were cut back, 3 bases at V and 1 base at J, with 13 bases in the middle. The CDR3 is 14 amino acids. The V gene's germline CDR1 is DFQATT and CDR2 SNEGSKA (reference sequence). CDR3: CSASTGHNSYEQYF. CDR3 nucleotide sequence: TGCAGTGCTAGTACGGGACACAATTCCTACGAGCAGTACTTC.

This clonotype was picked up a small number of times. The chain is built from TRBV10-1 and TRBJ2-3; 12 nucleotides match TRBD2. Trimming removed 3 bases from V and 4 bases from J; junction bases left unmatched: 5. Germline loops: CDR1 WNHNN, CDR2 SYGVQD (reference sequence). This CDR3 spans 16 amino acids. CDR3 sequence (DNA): TGCGCCAGCAGTGAAACCACTAGCGGGAGGTCAGATACGCAGTATTTT. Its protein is CASSETTSGRSDTQYF.

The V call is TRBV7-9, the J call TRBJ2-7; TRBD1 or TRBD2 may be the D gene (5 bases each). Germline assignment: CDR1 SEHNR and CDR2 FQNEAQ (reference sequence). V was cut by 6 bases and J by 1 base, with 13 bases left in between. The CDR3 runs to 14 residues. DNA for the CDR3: TGTGCCAGCAGAGGAACAGGAGGATCCTACGAGCAGTACTTC. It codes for CASRGTGGSYEQYF.

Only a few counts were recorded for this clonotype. The CDR3 DNA reads as TGCAGTGCTAGAAGAGGGCAGAAAACGACGCAGTATTTT. This encodes CSARRGQKTTQYF. This rearrangement joins TRBV20-1 to TRBJ2-3; maybe TRBD2 (5 bases). Germline CDR1 and CDR2: DFQATT and SNEGSKA (reference sequence). The germline V and J ends were trimmed by 2 bases and 9 bases, with 15 bases remaining between them. This CDR3 spans 13 amino acids.

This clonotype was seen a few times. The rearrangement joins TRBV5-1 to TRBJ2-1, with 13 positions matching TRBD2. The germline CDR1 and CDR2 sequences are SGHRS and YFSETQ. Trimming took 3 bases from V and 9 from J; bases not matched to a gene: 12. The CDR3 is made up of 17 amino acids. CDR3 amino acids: CASSSTITSGRATEQFF. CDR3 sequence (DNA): TGCGCCAGCAGCTCCACAATAACTAGCGGGAGGGCGACTGAGCAGTTCTTC. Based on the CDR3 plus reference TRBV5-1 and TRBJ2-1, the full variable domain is KAGVTQTPRYLIKTRGQQVTLSCSPISGHRSVSWYQQTPGQGLQFLFEYFSETQRNKGNFPGRFSGRQFSNSRSEMNVSTLELGDSALYLCASSSTITSGRATEQFFGPGTRLTVL.

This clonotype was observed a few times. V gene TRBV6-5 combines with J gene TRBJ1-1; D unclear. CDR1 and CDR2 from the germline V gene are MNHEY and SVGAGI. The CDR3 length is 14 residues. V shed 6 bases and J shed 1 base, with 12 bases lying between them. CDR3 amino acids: CASRFNRENTEAFF. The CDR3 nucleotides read TGTGCCAGCAGATTCAACCGGGAGAACACTGAAGCTTTCTTT.

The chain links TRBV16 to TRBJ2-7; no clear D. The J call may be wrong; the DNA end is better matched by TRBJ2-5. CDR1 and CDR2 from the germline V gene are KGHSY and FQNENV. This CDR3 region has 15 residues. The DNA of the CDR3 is TGTGCCAGCAGCCAACGGTTTGCGTACCAAGAGACCCAGTACTTC. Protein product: CASSQRFAYQETQYF.

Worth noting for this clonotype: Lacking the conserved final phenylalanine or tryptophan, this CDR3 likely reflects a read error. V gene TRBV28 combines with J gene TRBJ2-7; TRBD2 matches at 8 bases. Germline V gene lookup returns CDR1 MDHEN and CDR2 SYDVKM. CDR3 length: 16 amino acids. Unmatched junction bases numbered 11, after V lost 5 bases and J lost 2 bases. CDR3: CASSTPLSGAPYEQYL. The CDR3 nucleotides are TGTGCCAGCAGTACACCTCTTAGCGGGGCACCCTACGAGCAGTACTTA.

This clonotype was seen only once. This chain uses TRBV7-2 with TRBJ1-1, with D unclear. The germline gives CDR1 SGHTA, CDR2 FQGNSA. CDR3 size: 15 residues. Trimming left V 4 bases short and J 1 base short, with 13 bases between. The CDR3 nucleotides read TGTGCCAGCAGCTCCTTGGCGGTGGGGAACACTGAAGCTTTCTTT. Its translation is CASSSLAVGNTEAFF.

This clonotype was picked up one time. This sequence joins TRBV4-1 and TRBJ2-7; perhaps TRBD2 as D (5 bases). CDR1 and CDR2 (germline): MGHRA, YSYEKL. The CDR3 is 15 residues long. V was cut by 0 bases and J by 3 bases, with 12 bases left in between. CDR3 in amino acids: CASSQEGSSVYEQYF. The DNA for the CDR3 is TGCGCCAGCAGCCAAGAGGGGAGCAGCGTCTACGAGCAGTACTTC.

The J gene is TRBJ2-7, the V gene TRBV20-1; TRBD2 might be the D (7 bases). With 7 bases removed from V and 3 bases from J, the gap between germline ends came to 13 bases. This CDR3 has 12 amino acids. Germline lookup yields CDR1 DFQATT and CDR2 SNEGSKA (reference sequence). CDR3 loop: CSGQGRGYEQYF. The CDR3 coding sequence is TGCAGTGGGCAGGGGAGGGGCTACGAGCAGTACTTC.

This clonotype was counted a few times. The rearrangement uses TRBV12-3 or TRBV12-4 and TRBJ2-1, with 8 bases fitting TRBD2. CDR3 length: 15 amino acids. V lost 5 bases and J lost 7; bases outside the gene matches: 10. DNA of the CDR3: TGTGCCAGCAGTCGGGAGCGGGAGCTCAGGAATGAGCAGTTCTTC. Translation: CASSRERELRNEQFF.

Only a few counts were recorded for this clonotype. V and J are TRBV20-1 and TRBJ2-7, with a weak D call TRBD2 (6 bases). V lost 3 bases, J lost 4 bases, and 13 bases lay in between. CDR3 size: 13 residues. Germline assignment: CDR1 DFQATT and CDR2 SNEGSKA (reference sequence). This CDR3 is CSASVRELYEQYF. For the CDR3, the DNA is TGCAGTGCTAGCGTTCGGGAGCTGTACGAGCAGTACTTC.

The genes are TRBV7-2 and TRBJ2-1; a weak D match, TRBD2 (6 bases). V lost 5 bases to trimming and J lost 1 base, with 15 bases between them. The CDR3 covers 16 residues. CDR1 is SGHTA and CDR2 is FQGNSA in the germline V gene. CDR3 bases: TGTGCCAGCAGCGCCCTTGGGAGGACTTCCTACAATGAGCAGTTCTTC. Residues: CASSALGRTSYNEQFF.

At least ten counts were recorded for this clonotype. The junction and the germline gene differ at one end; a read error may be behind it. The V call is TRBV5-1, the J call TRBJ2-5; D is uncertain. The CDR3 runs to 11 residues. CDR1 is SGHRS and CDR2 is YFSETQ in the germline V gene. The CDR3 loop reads CASSFQETQYF. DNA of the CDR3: TGTGCCAGCAGTTTCCAAGAGACCCAGTACTTC.

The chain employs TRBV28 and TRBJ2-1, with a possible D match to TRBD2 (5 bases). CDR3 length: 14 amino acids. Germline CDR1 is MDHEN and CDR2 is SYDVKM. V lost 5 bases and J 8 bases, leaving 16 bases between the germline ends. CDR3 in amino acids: CASSPRVNEDEQFF. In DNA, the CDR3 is TGTGCCAGCAGTCCGAGGGTGAATGAGGATGAGCAGTTCTTC.

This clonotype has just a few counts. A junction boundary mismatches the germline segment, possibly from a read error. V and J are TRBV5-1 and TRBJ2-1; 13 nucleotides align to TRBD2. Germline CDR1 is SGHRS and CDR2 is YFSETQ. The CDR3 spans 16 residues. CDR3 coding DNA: TGTGCCAGCAGCTTAGTACTAGCGGGAGGGTACAATGAGCAGTTCTTC. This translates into CASSLVLAGGYNEQFF.

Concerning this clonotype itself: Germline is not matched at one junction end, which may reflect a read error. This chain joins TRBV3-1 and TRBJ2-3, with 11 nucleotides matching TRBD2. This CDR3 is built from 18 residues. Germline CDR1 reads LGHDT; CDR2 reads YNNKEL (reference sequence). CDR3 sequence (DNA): TGTGCCGGCAGCCAACACGGGACTAGCGGAGCTAGCACAGATACGCAGTATTTT. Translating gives CAGSQHGTSGASTDTQYF.

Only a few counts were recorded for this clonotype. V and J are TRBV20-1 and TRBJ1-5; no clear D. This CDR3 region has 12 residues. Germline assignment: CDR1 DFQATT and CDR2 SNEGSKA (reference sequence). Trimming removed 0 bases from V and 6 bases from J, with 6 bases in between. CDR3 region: CSARDNTQPQHF. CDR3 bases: TGCAGTGCTAGAGATAATACTCAGCCCCAGCATTTT.

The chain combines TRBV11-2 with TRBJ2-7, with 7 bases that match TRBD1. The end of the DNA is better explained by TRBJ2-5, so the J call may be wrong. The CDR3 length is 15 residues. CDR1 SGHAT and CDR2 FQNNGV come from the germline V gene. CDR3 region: CASSIPWGRGKTQYF. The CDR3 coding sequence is TGTGCCAGCAGCATCCCCTGGGGCAGGGGGAAGACCCAGTACTTC.

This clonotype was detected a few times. The CDR3 bases are TGTGCCAGCAGCCCACTAGAGAGGACAGCCGAGCAGTACTTC. Amino acids: CASSPLERTAEQYF. The chain uses TRBV27 and TRBJ2-7, with D perhaps TRBD1 (6 bases). Trimming took off 6 bases at V and 6 bases at J, with 18 bases between the two ends. The length of the CDR3 is 14 residues. The germline V gene encodes CDR1 MNHEY and CDR2 SMNVEV (reference sequence).

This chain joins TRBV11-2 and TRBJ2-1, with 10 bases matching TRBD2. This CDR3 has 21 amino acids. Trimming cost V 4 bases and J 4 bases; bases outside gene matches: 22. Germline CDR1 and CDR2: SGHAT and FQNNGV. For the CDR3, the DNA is TGTGCCAGCAGCTATAAAATCGGCGCTGCCGAAGGACTAGCGGATTACAATGAGCAGTTCTTC. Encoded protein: CASSYKIGAAEGLADYNEQFF. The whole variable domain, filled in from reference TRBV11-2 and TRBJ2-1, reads EAGVAQSPRYKIIEKRQSVAFWCNPISGHATLYWYQQILGQGPKLLIQFQNNGVVDDSQLPKDRFSAERLKGVDSTLKIQPAKLEDSAVYLCASSYKIGAAEGLADYNEQFFGPGTRLTVL.

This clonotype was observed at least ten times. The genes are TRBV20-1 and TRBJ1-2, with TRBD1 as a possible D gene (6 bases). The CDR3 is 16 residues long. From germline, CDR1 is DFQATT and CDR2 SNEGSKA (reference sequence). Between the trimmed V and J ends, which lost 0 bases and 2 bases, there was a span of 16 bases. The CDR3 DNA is TGCAGTGCTAGAGAGGGGGGGCGAGGAGTGAACTATGGCTACACCTTC. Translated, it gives CSAREGGRGVNYGYTF.

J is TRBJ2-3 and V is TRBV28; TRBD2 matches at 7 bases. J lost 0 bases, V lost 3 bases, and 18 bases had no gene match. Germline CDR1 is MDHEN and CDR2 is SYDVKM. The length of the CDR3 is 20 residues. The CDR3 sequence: CASSFPTVGGGSGSTDTQYF. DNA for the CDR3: TGTGCCAGCAGTTTCCCCACGGTCGGGGGAGGGAGCGGGAGCACAGATACGCAGTATTTT.

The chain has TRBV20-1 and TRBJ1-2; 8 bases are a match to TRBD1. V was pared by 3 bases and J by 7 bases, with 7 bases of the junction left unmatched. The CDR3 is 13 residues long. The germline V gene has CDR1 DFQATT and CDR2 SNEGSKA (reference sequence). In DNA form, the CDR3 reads TGCAGTGCTAGGGAGGACAGGGCGTCTGGCTACACCTTC. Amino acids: CSAREDRASGYTF.

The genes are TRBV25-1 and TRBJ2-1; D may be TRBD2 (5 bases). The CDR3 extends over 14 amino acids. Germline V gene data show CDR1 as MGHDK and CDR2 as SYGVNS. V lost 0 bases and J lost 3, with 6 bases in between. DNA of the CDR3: TGTGCCAGCAGTGAATATACTAGCTACAATGAGCAGTTCTTC. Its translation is CASSEYTSYNEQFF.